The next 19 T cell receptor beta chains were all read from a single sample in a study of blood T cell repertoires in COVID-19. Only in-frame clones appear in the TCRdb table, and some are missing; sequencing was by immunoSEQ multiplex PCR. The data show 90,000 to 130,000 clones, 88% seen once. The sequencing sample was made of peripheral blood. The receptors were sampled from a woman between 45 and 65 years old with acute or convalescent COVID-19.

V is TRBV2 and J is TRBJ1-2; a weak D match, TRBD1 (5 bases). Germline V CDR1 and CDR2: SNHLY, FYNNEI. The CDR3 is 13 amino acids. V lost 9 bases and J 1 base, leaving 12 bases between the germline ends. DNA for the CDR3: TGTGCCAGTCACCGGGACTATAACTATGGCTACACCTTC. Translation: CASHRDYNYGYTF. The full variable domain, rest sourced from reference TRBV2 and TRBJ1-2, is EPEVTQTPSHQVTQMGQEVILRCVPISNHLYFYWYRQILGQKVEFLVSFYNNEISEKSEIFDDQFSVERPDGSNFTLKIRSTKLEDSAMYFCASHRDYNYGYTFGSGTRLTVV.

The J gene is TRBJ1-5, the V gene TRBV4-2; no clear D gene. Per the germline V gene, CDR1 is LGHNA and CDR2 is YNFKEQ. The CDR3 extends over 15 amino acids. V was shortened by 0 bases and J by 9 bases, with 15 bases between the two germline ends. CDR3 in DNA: TGTGCCAGCAGCCAAGATCGCGGTTCTCTTGGGCCCCAGCATTTT. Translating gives CASSQDRGSLGPQHF.

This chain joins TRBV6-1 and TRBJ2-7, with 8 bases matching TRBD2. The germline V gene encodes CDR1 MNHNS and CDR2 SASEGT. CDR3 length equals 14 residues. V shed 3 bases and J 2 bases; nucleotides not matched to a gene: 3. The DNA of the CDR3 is TGTGCCAGCAGTGACCCGGGAGGGCCCTACGAGCAGTACTTC. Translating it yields CASSDPGGPYEQYF.

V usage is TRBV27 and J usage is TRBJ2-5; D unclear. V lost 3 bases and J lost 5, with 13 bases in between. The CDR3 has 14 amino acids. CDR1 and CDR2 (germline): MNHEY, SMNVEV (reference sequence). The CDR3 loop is CASSFRPAAETQYF. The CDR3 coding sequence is TGTGCCAGCAGTTTCAGACCCGCGGCCGAGACCCAGTACTTC.

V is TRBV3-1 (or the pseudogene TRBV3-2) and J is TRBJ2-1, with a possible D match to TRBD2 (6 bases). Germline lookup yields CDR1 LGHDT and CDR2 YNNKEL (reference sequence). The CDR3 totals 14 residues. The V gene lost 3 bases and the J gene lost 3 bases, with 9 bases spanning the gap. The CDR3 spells CASSQRLGYNEQFF. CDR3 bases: TGTGCCAGCAGCCAGAGACTAGGCTACAATGAGCAGTTCTTC.

The CDR3 reads CASSEASYNEQFF. The DNA for the CDR3 is TGTGCCAGCAGTGAAGCCAGCTACAATGAGCAGTTCTTC. The gene calls are TRBV2 and TRBJ2-1; no clear D. Trimming pared 0 bases from V and 3 bases from J, leaving 3 bases between. The CDR3 contains 13 residues. Germline CDR1 reads SNHLY; CDR2 reads FYNNEI.

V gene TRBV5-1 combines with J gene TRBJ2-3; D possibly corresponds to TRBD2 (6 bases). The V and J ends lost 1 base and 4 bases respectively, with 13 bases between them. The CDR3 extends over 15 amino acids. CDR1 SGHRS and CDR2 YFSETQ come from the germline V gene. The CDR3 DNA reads TGCGCCAGCAGCTTGCCGGCGGGATCTGCAGATACGCAGTATTTT. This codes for CASSLPAGSADTQYF. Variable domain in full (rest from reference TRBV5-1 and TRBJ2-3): KAGVTQTPRYLIKTRGQQVTLSCSPISGHRSVSWYQQTPGQGLQFLFEYFSETQRNKGNFPGRFSGRQFSNSRSEMNVSTLELGDSALYLCASSLPAGSADTQYFGPGTRLTVL.

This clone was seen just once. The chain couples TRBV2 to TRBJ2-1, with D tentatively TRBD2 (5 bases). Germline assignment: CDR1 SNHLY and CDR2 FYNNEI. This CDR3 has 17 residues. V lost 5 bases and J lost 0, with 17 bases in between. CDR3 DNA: TGTGCCAGCAGTCCATCTTCGGGGAAGAGCTCCTACAATGAGCAGTTCTTC. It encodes CASSPSSGKSSYNEQFF.

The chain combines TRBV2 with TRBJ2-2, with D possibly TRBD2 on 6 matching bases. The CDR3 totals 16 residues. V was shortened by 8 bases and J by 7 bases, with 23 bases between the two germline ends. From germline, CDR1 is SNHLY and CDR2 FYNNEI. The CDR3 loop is CASYRSHEEGGGELFF. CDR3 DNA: TGTGCCAGCTATCGATCCCACGAGGAGGGCGGCGGGGAGCTGTTTTTT.

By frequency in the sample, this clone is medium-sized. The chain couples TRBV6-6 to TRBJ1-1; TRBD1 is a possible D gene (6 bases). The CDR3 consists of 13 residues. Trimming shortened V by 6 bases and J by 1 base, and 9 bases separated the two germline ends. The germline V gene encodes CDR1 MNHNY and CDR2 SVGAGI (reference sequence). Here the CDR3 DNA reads TGTGCCAGCAGCGAGGGACAGAACACTGAAGCTTTCTTT. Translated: CASSEGQNTEAFF.

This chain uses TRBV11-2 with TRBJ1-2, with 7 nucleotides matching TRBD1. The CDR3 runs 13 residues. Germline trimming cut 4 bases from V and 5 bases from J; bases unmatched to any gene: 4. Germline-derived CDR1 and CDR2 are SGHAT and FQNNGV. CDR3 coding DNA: TGTGCCAGCAGCTCCAGGGGGAAATATGGCTACACCTTC. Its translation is CASSSRGKYGYTF.

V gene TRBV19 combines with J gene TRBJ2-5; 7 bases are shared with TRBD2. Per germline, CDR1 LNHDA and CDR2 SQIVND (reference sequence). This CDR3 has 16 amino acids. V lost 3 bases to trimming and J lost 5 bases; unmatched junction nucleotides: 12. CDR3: CASSISSGVGGETQYF. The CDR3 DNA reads TGTGCCAGTAGTATTTCTAGCGGAGTGGGGGGGGAGACCCAGTACTTC.

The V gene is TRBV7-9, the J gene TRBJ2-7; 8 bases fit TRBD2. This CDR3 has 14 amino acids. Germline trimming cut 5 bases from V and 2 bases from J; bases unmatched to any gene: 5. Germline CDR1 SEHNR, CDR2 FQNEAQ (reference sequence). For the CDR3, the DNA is TGTGCCAGCAGCGATAGCGGGATTCCCTACGAGCAGTACTTC. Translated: CASSDSGIPYEQYF.

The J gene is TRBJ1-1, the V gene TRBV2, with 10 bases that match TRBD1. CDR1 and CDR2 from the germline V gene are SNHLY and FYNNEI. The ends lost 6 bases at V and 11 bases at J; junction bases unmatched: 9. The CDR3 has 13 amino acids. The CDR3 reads CASRPDRGLGAFF. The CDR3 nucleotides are TGTGCCAGCAGGCCCGACAGGGGGCTTGGGGCTTTCTTT.

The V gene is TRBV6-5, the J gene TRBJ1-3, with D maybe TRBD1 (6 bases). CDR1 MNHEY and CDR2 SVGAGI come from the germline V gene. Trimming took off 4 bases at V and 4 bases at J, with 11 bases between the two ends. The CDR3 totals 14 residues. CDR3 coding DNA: TGTGCCAGCAGTTCCACAGGGTACGGAAACACCATATATTTT. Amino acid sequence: CASSSTGYGNTIYF.

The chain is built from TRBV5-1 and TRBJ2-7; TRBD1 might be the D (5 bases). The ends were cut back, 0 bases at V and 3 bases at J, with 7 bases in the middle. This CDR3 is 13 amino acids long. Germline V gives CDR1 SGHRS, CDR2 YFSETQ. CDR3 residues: CASSLGQHYEQYF. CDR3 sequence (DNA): TGCGCCAGCAGCTTGGGACAGCACTACGAGCAGTACTTC.

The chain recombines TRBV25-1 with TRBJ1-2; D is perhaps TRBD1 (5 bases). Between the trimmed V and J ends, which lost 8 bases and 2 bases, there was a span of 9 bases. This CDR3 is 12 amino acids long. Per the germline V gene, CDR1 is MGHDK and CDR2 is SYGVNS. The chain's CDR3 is CASRGGNYGYTF. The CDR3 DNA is TGTGCCAGCCGCGGGGGGAACTATGGCTACACCTTC.

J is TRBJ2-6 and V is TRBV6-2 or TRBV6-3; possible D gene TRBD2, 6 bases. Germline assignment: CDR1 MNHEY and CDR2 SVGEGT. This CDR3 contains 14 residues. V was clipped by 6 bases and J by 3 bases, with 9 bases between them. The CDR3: CASSLGGGANVLTF. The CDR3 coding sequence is TGTGCCAGCAGCCTGGGAGGTGGGGCCAACGTCCTGACTTTC.

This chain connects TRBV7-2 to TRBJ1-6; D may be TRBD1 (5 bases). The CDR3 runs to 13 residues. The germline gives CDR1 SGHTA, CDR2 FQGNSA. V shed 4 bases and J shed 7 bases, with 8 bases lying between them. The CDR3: CASSYRQNSPLHF. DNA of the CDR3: TGTGCCAGCAGCTACAGGCAGAATTCACCCCTCCACTTT.